These 4 T cell receptor beta chains share one sample of origin, sequenced in a study of cytomegalovirus exposure and HLA in healthy donors. In the PCR, 60 Vbeta and 13 Jbeta primers were used. Libraries were prepared by immunoSEQ multiplex PCR; TCRdb keeps only in-frame clonotypes and omits some of them. The table has roughly 190,000 clones, about 80% seen once; the top ten hold approximately 2.9%. Sequenced: PBMCs. The receptor source for this set is a woman aged 45-60 years in good health and CMV-seropositive.

The rearrangement uses TRBV28 and TRBJ1-5; D unclear. Trimming took 3 bases from V and 2 from J, leaving 5 bases between them. The germline CDR1 and CDR2 sequences are MDHEN and SYDVKM. The CDR3 spans 13 residues. CDR3 nucleotides: TGTGCCAGCAGTTTTTCGGGCAATCAGCCCCAGCATTTT. Translated, it gives CASSFSGNQPQHF.

The chain recombines TRBV5-1 with TRBJ2-3; D is uncertain. Looked up from germline, CDR1 is SGHRS and CDR2 is YFSETQ. The CDR3 has 14 amino acids. Trimming took off 0 bases at V and 2 bases at J, with 7 bases between the two ends. The CDR3 is CASSLGPITDTQYF. As DNA, the CDR3 is TGCGCCAGCAGCTTGGGGCCCATCACAGATACGCAGTATTTT.

The V call is TRBV11-2, the J call TRBJ2-3; 7 bases match TRBD2. This CDR3 spans 15 amino acids. Trimming at V came to 6 bases and at J to 0 bases, leaving 6 bases not matched to a gene. Germline loops: CDR1 SGHAT, CDR2 FQNNGV. CDR3 DNA: TGTGCCAGCAGGACACCGGGACTAAGCACAGATACGCAGTATTTT. Its translation is CASRTPGLSTDTQYF.

V and J are TRBV6-1 and TRBJ1-2, with D hard to call. This CDR3 comprises 10 residues. The germline gives CDR1 MNHNS, CDR2 SASEGT. V was shortened by 7 bases and J by 3 bases, with 3 bases between the two germline ends. The CDR3 DNA sequence: TGTGCCAGCATAGACTATGGCTACACCTTC. It translates to CASIDYGYTF.